These 25 T cell receptor beta chains originate from one sample sequenced in a study of blood T cell repertoires in COVID-19. Sequencing was performed with immunoSEQ multiplex PCR; in TCRdb, only in-frame clones are kept and a portion is missing. The sample consists of 110,000 or so clones, around 84% of them appearing once. The specimen sequenced was peripheral blood. These TCRs come from a woman aged 40 to 50 with acute or convalescent COVID-19.

The chain combines TRBV4-1 with TRBJ1-5, with TRBD1 identical over 7 bases. The CDR3 is made up of 14 amino acids. CDR1 is MGHRA, CDR2 YSYEKL, per germline. Trimming removed 4 bases from V and 7 bases from J; junction bases left unmatched: 7. The CDR3 region has the DNA TGCGCCAGCAGCCGGGGACAGTCTTCCCAGCCCCAGCATTTT. The encoded protein is CASSRGQSSQPQHF.

V usage is TRBV27 and J usage is TRBJ1-5; D is possibly TRBD1 (5 bases). V lost 6 bases and J lost 6, with 15 bases in between. This CDR3 region has 14 residues. Germline loops: CDR1 MNHEY, CDR2 SMNVEV (reference sequence). The CDR3, as DNA: TGTGCCAGCAGATCAGGGTCCCTCTTTCAGCCCCAGCATTTT. Protein: CASRSGSLFQPQHF.

The rearrangement joins TRBV21-1 to TRBJ1-5. TRBV21-1 is a pseudogene segment. The CDR3 totals 14 residues. The CDR3 loop is CASSKRRRNQPQHF. Written as DNA, the CDR3 is TGTGCCAGCAGCAAACGGAGGCGCAATCAGCCCCAGCATTTT.

V and J are TRBV18 and TRBJ1-5; possibly TRBD1 for D (5 bases). This CDR3 has 15 residues. With 2 bases removed from V and 3 bases from J, the gap between germline ends came to 11 bases. Germline CDR1 is KGHSH and CDR2 is LQKENI. Written as DNA, the CDR3 is TGTGCCAGCTCACCAGACAGAAAACACAATCAGCCCCAGCATTTT. Protein: CASSPDRKHNQPQHF.

The rearrangement uses TRBV5-6 and TRBJ2-5, with D tentatively TRBD2 (5 bases). Trimming left V 2 bases short and J 5 bases short, with 13 bases between. CDR3 size: 14 residues. Germline V lookup: CDR1 SGHDT, CDR2 YYEEEE. The CDR3 spells CASSFWASRETQYF. In DNA form, the CDR3 reads TGTGCCAGCAGCTTTTGGGCTAGCCGGGAGACCCAGTACTTC.

V is TRBV7-9 and J is TRBJ1-6; 9 bases map to TRBD1. From germline, CDR1 is SEHNR and CDR2 FQNEAQ (reference sequence). Trimming took 2 bases from V and 10 from J; bases not matched to a gene: 3. This CDR3 contains 14 residues. This CDR3 reads CASSLRQGGSPLHF. In nucleotides, the CDR3 is TGTGCCAGCAGCTTAAGACAGGGGGGCTCACCCCTCCACTTT.

This clone appeared once. The V gene is TRBV30, the J gene TRBJ1-1; D unclear. Between the trimmed V and J ends, which lost 0 bases and 5 bases, there was a span of 13 bases. Germline loops: CDR1 GTSNPN, CDR2 SVGIG (reference sequence). This CDR3 contains 14 residues. In DNA form, the CDR3 reads TGTGCCTGGAGTGTAGCGGGCAGGAAGACTGAAGCTTTCTTT. Its protein is CAWSVAGRKTEAFF.

This chain connects TRBV5-4 to TRBJ1-4; a weak D match, TRBD1 (6 bases). V was cut by 4 bases and J by 10 bases, with 20 bases left in between. The CDR3 has 15 amino acids. CDR1 SGHNT and CDR2 YYREEE come from the germline V gene (reference sequence). The CDR3 DNA follows: TGTGCCAGCAGCCCATCACACTCCGAAGGGGGAAAACTGTTTTTT. Translating it yields CASSPSHSEGGKLFF.

The V call is TRBV5-4, the J call TRBJ1-2, with D possibly TRBD1 on 6 matching bases. This CDR3 contains 14 residues. CDR1 and CDR2 from the germline V gene are SGHNT and YYREEE (reference sequence). Trimming stripped 4 bases from V and 5 bases from J, with 15 bases between. DNA for the CDR3: TGTGCCAGCAGCCCTCAGACAGGAACATATGGCTACACCTTC. Translation: CASSPQTGTYGYTF.

The V gene is TRBV4-1, the J gene TRBJ2-3, with TRBD2 as a possible D gene (6 bases). Trimming took off 4 bases at V and 1 base at J, with 12 bases between the two ends. Germline V CDR1 and CDR2: MGHRA, YSYEKL. CDR3 size: 15 residues. As DNA, the CDR3 is TGCGCCAGCAGCCTCTTAGGCGGGGGCACAGATACGCAGTATTTT. It codes for CASSLLGGGTDTQYF.

The J gene is TRBJ1-2, the V gene TRBV6-4; tentatively, D is TRBD1 (6 bases). V shed 2 bases and J shed 4 bases, with 23 bases lying between them. The CDR3 loop spans 18 amino acids. CDR1 MRHNA and CDR2 SNTAGT come from the germline V gene. The CDR3 sequence: CASSDVLFRGARGYGYTF. The CDR3 nucleotides read TGTGCCAGCAGTGACGTGCTCTTCCGGGGGGCAAGGGGCTATGGCTACACCTTC.

CDR3 amino acids: CASNPNRVSQPQHF. DNA of the CDR3: TGTGCCAGTAACCCGAACAGGGTAAGTCAGCCCCAGCATTTT. The chain employs TRBV19 and TRBJ1-5; a weak D match, TRBD1 (6 bases). V lost 7 bases to trimming and J lost 6 bases, with 16 bases between them. The CDR3 runs 14 residues. In germline, CDR1 is LNHDA, CDR2 SQIVND (reference sequence).

This clone showed up just a few times. The rearrangement uses TRBV6-6 and TRBJ1-5; TRBD1 matches at 10 bases. The CDR3 totals 16 residues. The V gene end was trimmed by 5 bases and the J gene end by 2 bases; junction bases not matched to a gene: 6. The V gene's germline CDR1 is MNHNY and CDR2 SVGAGI (reference sequence). The CDR3: CASSQGQGLGNQPQHF. As DNA, the CDR3 is TGTGCCAGCAGTCAGGGACAGGGGCTAGGCAATCAGCCCCAGCATTTT.

The rearrangement links TRBV14 to TRBJ2-5, with D perhaps TRBD2 (6 bases). V was cut by 0 bases and J by 2 bases, with 10 bases left in between. This CDR3 region has 15 residues. CDR1 is SGHDN, CDR2 FVKESK, per germline. The CDR3 sequence is CASSQDRAGQETQYF. CDR3 bases: TGTGCCAGCAGCCAAGATCGGGCGGGGCAAGAGACCCAGTACTTC.

The sample holds one count of this clone. V and J are TRBV5-1 and TRBJ1-5, with 8 nucleotides matching TRBD1. Germline V gene data show CDR1 as SGHRS and CDR2 as YFSETQ. This CDR3 spans 17 amino acids. The V gene end was trimmed by 0 bases and the J gene end by 0 bases; junction bases not matched to a gene: 5. The DNA of the CDR3 is TGCGCCAGCAGCTTGGTGGGACAGGAGCATAGCAATCAGCCCCAGCATTTT. Amino acids: CASSLVGQEHSNQPQHF. Full variable domain (remainder filled in from reference TRBV5-1 and TRBJ1-5): KAGVTQTPRYLIKTRGQQVTLSCSPISGHRSVSWYQQTPGQGLQFLFEYFSETQRNKGNFPGRFSGRQFSNSRSEMNVSTLELGDSALYLCASSLVGQEHSNQPQHFGDGTRLSIL.

The sample holds one count of this clone. The V gene is TRBV6-1, the J gene TRBJ2-1, with TRBD1 as a possible D gene (6 bases). The CDR3 runs to 16 residues. Trimming cost V 4 bases and J 0 bases, with 13 bases left between them. Per the germline V gene, CDR1 is MNHNS and CDR2 is SASEGT. The CDR3 is CASSANRVLSYNEQFF. The CDR3 DNA reads as TGTGCCAGCAGTGCCAACAGGGTACTCTCCTACAATGAGCAGTTCTTC.

This chain connects TRBV9 to TRBJ2-5; D may be TRBD2 (7 bases). Germline V gene sequence: CDR1 SGDLS, CDR2 YYNGEE. This CDR3 has 16 residues. Trimming stripped 2 bases from V and 5 bases from J, with 19 bases between. The CDR3 loop is CASSVQPAGAWETQYF. DNA for the CDR3: TGTGCCAGCAGCGTGCAGCCGGCGGGGGCGTGGGAGACCCAGTACTTC.

The chain joins TRBV24-1 to TRBJ2-2, with TRBD1 matching over 11 bases. In germline, CDR1 is KGHDR, CDR2 SFDVKD. The CDR3 totals 16 residues. The trim removed 3 bases at V and 5 bases at J, leaving 4 bases unmatched. CDR3 residues: CATSDPGQGGTGELFF. The DNA of the CDR3 is TGTGCCACCAGTGATCCGGGACAGGGGGGTACCGGGGAGCTGTTTTTT.

This chain joins TRBV14 and TRBJ2-7; TRBD2 is a possible D gene (6 bases). Germline CDR1 reads SGHDN; CDR2 reads FVKESK. Trimming removed 2 bases at V and 6 bases at J, with 17 bases between. CDR3 length: 15 amino acids. Written as DNA, the CDR3 is TGTGCCAGCAGCCAACCGGGAGCTAGAGTGGGCGAGCAGTACTTC. Translation gives CASSQPGARVGEQYF.

This chain joins TRBV5-6 and TRBJ1-5, with D possibly matching TRBD1 (5 bases). V lost 3 bases and J lost 3, with 13 bases in between. The CDR3 covers 15 residues. The germline CDR1 and CDR2 sequences are SGHDT and YYEEEE. CDR3 protein: CASSSGGRDNQPQHF. CDR3 in DNA: TGTGCCAGCAGCTCTGGTGGCAGGGACAATCAGCCCCAGCATTTT.

V gene TRBV9 combines with J gene TRBJ1-3, with D unclear. The length of the CDR3 is 15 residues. Trimming removed 4 bases from V and 4 bases from J, with 15 bases in between. The germline gives CDR1 SGDLS, CDR2 YYNGEE. CDR3 sequence: CASSPTGIPGNTIYF. In nucleotides, the CDR3 is TGTGCCAGCAGCCCAACCGGGATCCCAGGAAACACCATATATTTT.

V and J are TRBV7-9 and TRBJ2-2, with a tentative D call TRBD1 (6 bases). This CDR3 has 13 amino acids. V was cut by 2 bases and J by 6 bases, with 7 bases left in between. Germline lookup yields CDR1 SEHNR and CDR2 FQNEAQ (reference sequence). CDR3 sequence reads: CASSLKGAGELFF. The CDR3 bases are TGTGCCAGCAGCTTAAAGGGGGCCGGGGAGCTGTTTTTT.

The chain recombines TRBV5-1 with TRBJ2-1, with D possibly matching TRBD2 (5 bases). The CDR3 spans 13 residues. Germline V gene sequence: CDR1 SGHRS, CDR2 YFSETQ. Trimming shortened V by 4 bases and J by 8 bases, and 13 bases separated the two germline ends. The DNA of the CDR3 is TGCGCCAGCAGCACACCGGAGGCCTATGAGCAGTTCTTC. Translation gives CASSTPEAYEQFF.

This rearrangement joins TRBV11-2 to TRBJ2-2; D ambiguous. Germline V CDR1 and CDR2: SGHAT, FQNNGV. The V gene lost 2 bases and the J gene lost 0 bases, with 13 bases spanning the gap. The CDR3 consists of 17 residues. As DNA, the CDR3 is TGTGCCAGCAGCTTATCATTTAGAGTGACGAACACCGGGGAGCTGTTTTTT. Translated, it gives CASSLSFRVTNTGELFF.

V and J are TRBV4-3 and TRBJ2-3, with 8 bases that match TRBD1. The V segment lost 1 base and the J segment 0 bases; nucleotides outside the gene matches: 3. Germline assignment: CDR1 LGHNA and CDR2 YSLEER. The CDR3 consists of 16 residues. The CDR3 nucleotides read TGCGCCAGCAGCCAAGCTCAGGGGGCTAGCACAGATACGCAGTATTTT. Its translation: CASSQAQGASTDTQYF.